Below, 18 T cell receptor beta chains from the same sample are listed, as sequenced in a study of CD8 T cells in Susac syndrome. Random hexamers primed reverse transcription of about 0.45 to 1 ug RNA. From the immunoSEQ multiplex PCR reads, TCRdb called clonotypes with MiXCR, one entry per CDR3 protein. In the table there are around 200,000 distinct CDR3 sequences, approximately 96% of which are singletons. The sample comprised CD4+ T cells from PBMCs. The receptor set was obtained from a human donor with multiple sclerosis.

The rearrangement uses TRBV2 and TRBJ2-7; 9 bases line up with TRBD1. The CDR3 is 14 residues long. Germline values: CDR1 SNHLY, CDR2 FYNNEI. The J segment lost 3 bases and the V segment lost 10 bases, leaving 10 bases of the junction unmatched. CDR3 sequence (DNA): TGTGCCACCCAGGGACAGGGCCAACGCTACGAGCAGTACTTC. As protein: CATQGQGQRYEQYF.

V is TRBV20-1 and J is TRBJ1-5; D call uncertain. The germline V gene has CDR1 DFQATT and CDR2 SNEGSKA (reference sequence). CDR3 length equals 13 residues. Trimming removed 6 bases from V and 6 bases from J, with 15 bases in between. This chain's CDR3 is CSAGPGQGQPQHF. CDR3 nucleotides: TGCAGTGCAGGCCCGGGTCAAGGTCAGCCCCAGCATTTT.

The rearrangement links TRBV30 to TRBJ1-3; D is unclear. V shed 3 bases and J shed 9 bases, with 9 bases lying between them. The CDR3 loop spans 11 amino acids. Germline V gene data show CDR1 as GTSNPN and CDR2 as SVGIG (reference sequence). In DNA, the CDR3 is TGTGCCTGGAGGATAGGACCCACCATATATTTT. Amino acid sequence: CAWRIGPTIYF.

The count of this clonotype is one. J is TRBJ2-2 and V is TRBV7-9; D is uncertain. V gave up 7 bases and J gave up 6 bases, with 21 bases separating them. The CDR3 is 16 amino acids. The germline V gene has CDR1 SEHNR and CDR2 FQNEAQ (reference sequence). The CDR3 DNA is TGTGCCAGCACACCTCCCAGCCGGGCGGCACCCGGGGAGCTGTTTTTT. This encodes CASTPPSRAAPGELFF.

This clonotype appeared once. The chain couples TRBV5-4 to TRBJ2-2; the D is unclear. Trimming took 3 bases from V and 5 from J, leaving 14 bases between them. Per germline, CDR1 SGHNT and CDR2 YYREEE (reference sequence). The CDR3 totals 15 residues. DNA of the CDR3: TGTGCCAGCAGCTCCGAGACGTCCATGACCGGGGAGCTGTTTTTT. As protein: CASSSETSMTGELFF.

This sequence joins TRBV6-2 or TRBV6-3 and TRBJ1-6; the D gene is possibly TRBD1 (6 bases). The germline V and J ends were trimmed by 8 bases and 6 bases, with 11 bases remaining between them. This CDR3 contains 13 residues. In germline, CDR1 is MNHEY, CDR2 SVGEGT. The CDR3 spells CASVSDSNSPLHF. The CDR3 nucleotides read TGTGCCAGCGTGTCGGACAGTAATTCACCCCTCCACTTT.

V gene TRBV20-1 combines with J gene TRBJ2-3; 8 bases are a match to TRBD2. Per germline, CDR1 DFQATT and CDR2 SNEGSKA (reference sequence). This CDR3 spans 14 amino acids. The junction had 4 bases not matched to a gene; V was cut back by 3 bases and J by 2 bases. The CDR3 nucleotides read TGCAGTGCTAGCGGGGGGGCTAACACAGATACGCAGTATTTT. Amino acid sequence: CSASGGANTDTQYF.

The J gene is TRBJ1-6, the V gene TRBV30, with TRBD1 matching 9 bases. V lost 4 bases to trimming and J lost 6 bases; unmatched junction nucleotides: 4. This CDR3 is built from 14 residues. In germline, CDR1 is GTSNPN, CDR2 SVGIG (reference sequence). The CDR3 DNA sequence: TGTGCCTGGACCTCGGACAGGGGTAATTCACCCCTCCACTTT. It codes for CAWTSDRGNSPLHF. Together with reference TRBV30 and TRBJ1-6, the CDR3 gives the full variable domain: SQTIHQWPATLVQPVGSPLSLECTVEGTSNPNLYWYRQAAGRGLQLLFYSVGIGQISSEVPQNLSASRPQDRQFILSSKKLLLSDSGFYLCAWTSDRGNSPLHFGNGTRLTVT.

This rearrangement joins TRBV6-5 to TRBJ2-3, with D tentatively TRBD1 (6 bases). Per the germline V gene, CDR1 is MNHEY and CDR2 is SVGAGI. Trimming took 5 bases from V and 2 from J, leaving 11 bases between them. The CDR3 totals 14 residues. The CDR3: CASSGQSSTDTQYF. In nucleotides, the CDR3 is TGTGCCAGCAGTGGACAGTCGTCCACAGATACGCAGTATTTT.

V gene TRBV6-2 or TRBV6-3 combines with J gene TRBJ1-2, with 8 positions matching TRBD1. V lost 9 bases, J lost 6 bases, and 12 bases stayed unmatched. This CDR3 is 14 amino acids long. The V gene's germline CDR1 is MNHEY and CDR2 SVGEGT. CDR3 nucleotides: TGTGCCAGTCTTCCAGGGGGCGCCGGTGATGGCTACACCTTC. Amino acids: CASLPGGAGDGYTF.

This clonotype was detected once. The J gene is TRBJ2-5, the V gene TRBV5-1, with 7 positions matching TRBD1. Trimming cost V 0 bases and J 4 bases; bases outside gene matches: 6. From germline, CDR1 is SGHRS and CDR2 YFSETQ. The CDR3 length is 15 residues. The CDR3 region is CASSLAQTGPETQYF. In nucleotides, the CDR3 is TGCGCCAGCAGCTTGGCCCAGACAGGGCCAGAGACCCAGTACTTC.

This chain links TRBV6-6 with TRBJ1-1; the D is unclear. Trimming cost V 5 bases and J 11 bases, with 6 bases left between them. CDR3 length equals 9 residues. CDR1 is MNHNY and CDR2 is SVGAGI in the germline V gene (reference sequence). CDR3 in DNA: TGTGCCAGCAGTGCGGCGGCTTTCTTT. Its protein is CASSAAAFF.

The chain has TRBV13 and TRBJ1-2, with TRBD1 matching over 8 bases. This CDR3 region has 13 residues. Germline V lookup: CDR1 PRHDT, CDR2 FYEKMQ (reference sequence). The ends lost 0 bases at V and 6 bases at J; junction bases unmatched: 0. DNA of the CDR3: TGTGCCAGCAGCTTAGGGACAGGGGATGGCTACACCTTC. Translation gives CASSLGTGDGYTF.

V usage is TRBV19 and J usage is TRBJ2-5, with D unclear. The CDR3 length is 13 residues. Trimming left V 4 bases short and J 2 bases short, with 8 bases between. Germline V lookup: CDR1 LNHDA, CDR2 SQIVND (reference sequence). CDR3 protein: CASSRADQETQYF. Written as DNA, the CDR3 is TGTGCCAGTAGTAGGGCGGATCAAGAGACCCAGTACTTC.

This chain connects TRBV7-9 to TRBJ1-5; a weak D match, TRBD1 (5 bases). The CDR3 runs 15 residues. V lost 5 bases and J 4 bases, leaving 15 bases between the germline ends. CDR1 is SEHNR, CDR2 FQNEAQ, per germline (reference sequence). CDR3 sequence: CASSTIGAGNQPQHF. CDR3 DNA sequence: TGTGCCAGCAGCACCATAGGGGCAGGGAATCAGCCCCAGCATTTT.

The chain employs TRBV7-9 and TRBJ1-2; maybe TRBD1 (5 bases). From germline, CDR1 is SEHNR and CDR2 FQNEAQ (reference sequence). V shed 7 bases and J shed 7 bases, with 13 bases lying between them. The CDR3 sequence is 12 residues long. CDR3 coding DNA: TGTGCCAGCACGGGGGTAGTTGGTGGCTACACCTTC. Protein product: CASTGVVGGYTF.

The chain recombines TRBV29-1 with TRBJ1-4; no firm D call. In germline, CDR1 is SQVTM, CDR2 ANQGSEA. Trimming pared 7 bases from V and 0 bases from J, leaving 12 bases between. The CDR3 sequence is 14 residues long. The CDR3 sequence is CSASSSATNEKLFF. CDR3 in DNA: TGCAGCGCCTCTTCTAGTGCAACTAATGAAAAACTGTTTTTT.

CDR3 region: CSARRMGDFVTQYF. In DNA, the CDR3 is TGCAGTGCTAGACGAATGGGAGACTTCGTCACGCAGTATTTT. This chain uses TRBV20-1 with TRBJ2-3; D perhaps matches TRBD2 (5 bases). The V gene's germline CDR1 is DFQATT and CDR2 SNEGSKA (reference sequence). This CDR3 has 14 amino acids. V lost 2 bases, J lost 9 bases, and 18 bases lay in between.